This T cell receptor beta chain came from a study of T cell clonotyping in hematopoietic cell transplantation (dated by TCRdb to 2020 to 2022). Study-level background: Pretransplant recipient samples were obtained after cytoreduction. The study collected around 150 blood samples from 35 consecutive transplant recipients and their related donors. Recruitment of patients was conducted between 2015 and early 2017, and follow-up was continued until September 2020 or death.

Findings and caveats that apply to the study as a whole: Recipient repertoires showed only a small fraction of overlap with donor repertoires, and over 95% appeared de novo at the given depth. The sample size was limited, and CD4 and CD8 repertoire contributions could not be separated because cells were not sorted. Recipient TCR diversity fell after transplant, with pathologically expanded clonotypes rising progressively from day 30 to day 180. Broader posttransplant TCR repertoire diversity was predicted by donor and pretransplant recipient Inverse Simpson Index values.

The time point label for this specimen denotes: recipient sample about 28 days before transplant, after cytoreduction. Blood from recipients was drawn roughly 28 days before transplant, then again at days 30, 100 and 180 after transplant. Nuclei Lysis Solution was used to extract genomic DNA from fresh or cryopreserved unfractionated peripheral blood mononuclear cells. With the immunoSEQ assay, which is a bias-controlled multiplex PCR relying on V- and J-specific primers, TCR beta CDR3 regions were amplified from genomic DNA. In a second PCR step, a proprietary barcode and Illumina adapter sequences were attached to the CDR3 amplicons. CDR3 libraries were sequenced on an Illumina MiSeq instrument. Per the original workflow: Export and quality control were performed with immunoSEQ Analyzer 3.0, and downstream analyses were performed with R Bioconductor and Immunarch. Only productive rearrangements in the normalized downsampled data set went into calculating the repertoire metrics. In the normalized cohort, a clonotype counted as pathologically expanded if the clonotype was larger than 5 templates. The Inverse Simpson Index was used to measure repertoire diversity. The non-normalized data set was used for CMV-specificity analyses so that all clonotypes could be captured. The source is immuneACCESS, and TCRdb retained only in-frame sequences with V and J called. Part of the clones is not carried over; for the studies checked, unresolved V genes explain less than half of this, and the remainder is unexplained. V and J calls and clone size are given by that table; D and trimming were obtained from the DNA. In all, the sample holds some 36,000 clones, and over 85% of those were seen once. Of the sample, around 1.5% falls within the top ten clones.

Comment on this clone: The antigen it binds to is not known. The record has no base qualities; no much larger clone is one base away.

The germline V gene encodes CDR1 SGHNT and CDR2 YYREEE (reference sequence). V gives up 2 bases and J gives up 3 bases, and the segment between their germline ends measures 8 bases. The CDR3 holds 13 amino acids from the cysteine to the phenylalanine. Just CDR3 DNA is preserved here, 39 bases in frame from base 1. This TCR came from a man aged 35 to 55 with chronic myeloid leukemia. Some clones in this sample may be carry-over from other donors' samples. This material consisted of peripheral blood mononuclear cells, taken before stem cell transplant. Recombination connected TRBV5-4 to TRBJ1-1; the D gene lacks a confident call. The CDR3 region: CASSLDPHTEAFF. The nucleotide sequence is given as TGTGCCAGCAGCTTAGATCCGCACACTGAAGCTTTCTTT.